This TCR beta chain was obtained from a study of blood T cell repertoires in COVID-19. As for the study in general: COVID-19 samples from acute and convalescent phases originated in the United States, Italy and Spain.

Between the trimmed V and J ends, which lost 5 bases and 5 bases, there was a span of 18 bases. Germline V CDR1 and CDR2: SGHVS, FNYEAQ. The CDR3 covers 15 residues. The protocol was immunoSEQ multiplex PCR, while the TCRdb copy is restricted to in-frame clones and leaves out a portion. The sample holds 35,000 to 45,000 clones, approximately 84% seen once. This sequence originates from a woman between 65 and 79 years old in a cohort sampled during active COVID-19. The chain joins TRBV7-6 to TRBJ2-5, with D maybe TRBD1 (5 bases). Source material: peripheral blood. CDR3 region: CASSDQTERRETQYF. CDR3 bases: TGTGCCAGCAGCGATCAGACAGAACGCCGCGAGACCCAGTACTTC.